These 4 T cell receptor beta chains share one sample of origin, sequenced in a study of vaccination effects on CD4 cells after COVID-19 (dated by TCRdb to 2021 to 2024). The ViraFEST assay stimulated PBMC with viral peptide pools and then used TCR sequencing to identify antigen-specific CD4+ T cell clonotypes by expansion. After around 11 days of culture, CD4+ T cells were isolated with the EasySep CD4+ T cell isolation kit. PCR-confirmed SARS-CoV-2 infection had occurred in convalescent patients between March and December 2020, before the Alpha, Beta and Delta variants emerged in the United States. Library method: the immunoSEQ multiplex PCR assay. In its TCRdb copy, this immuneACCESS table keeps in-frame sequences only and misses some clones. Where compared with another copy, unresolved V genes explain less than half of these, and the others have no known cause. Present in this sample are around 23,000 clones, around 80% of which were seen just once. The top ten constitute 35% to 40% of the sample.

No antigens are known for them. This specimen was CD4+ T cells from PBMCs cultured with a peptide pool, taken before COVID-19 vaccination. The receptors here all came from a human donor who had a prior SARS-CoV-2 infection.

The chain joins TRBV7-2 to TRBJ1-5; 7 nucleotides line up with TRBD1. In germline, CDR1 is SGHTA, CDR2 FQGNSA. V was clipped by 5 bases and J by 5 bases; unmatched bases: 9. CDR3 length: 15 amino acids. The CDR3: CASSPQTGFYQPQHF. CDR3 nucleotide sequence: TGTGCCAGCAGCCCACAGACAGGGTTTTATCAGCCCCAGCATTTT.

This sequence joins TRBV24-1 and TRBJ2-1, with TRBD1 identical over 8 bases. V shed 1 base and J 15 bases; nucleotides not matched to a gene: 4. Per germline, CDR1 KGHDR and CDR2 SFDVKD. This CDR3 has 12 amino acids. CDR3 sequence reads: CATSDFRGRRFF. The CDR3 nucleotides read TGTGCCACCAGTGATTTCAGGGGGCGACGGTTCTTC.

The chain has TRBV6-2 or TRBV6-3 and TRBJ1-5; D is undetermined. The CDR3 loop spans 12 amino acids. Trimming took off 6 bases at V and 6 bases at J, with 9 bases between the two ends. In germline, CDR1 is MNHEY, CDR2 SVGEGT. The chain's CDR3 is CASSQRGQPQHF. The CDR3 coding sequence is TGTGCCAGCAGCCAACGGGGTCAGCCCCAGCATTTT.

This clone was seen a few times. The chain joins TRBV5-1 to TRBJ2-5; possibly TRBD2 for D (6 bases). Germline assignment: CDR1 SGHRS and CDR2 YFSETQ. Trimming removed 2 bases at V and 3 bases at J, with 11 bases between. This CDR3 contains 14 residues. CDR3 sequence (DNA): TGCGCCAGCAGCTTAGTTAGCGGAAAAGAGACCCAGTACTTC. This codes for CASSLVSGKETQYF. Looking up the rest from reference TRBV5-1 and TRBJ2-5 gives the full variable domain: KAGVTQTPRYLIKTRGQQVTLSCSPISGHRSVSWYQQTPGQGLQFLFEYFSETQRNKGNFPGRFSGRQFSNSRSEMNVSTLELGDSALYLCASSLVSGKETQYFGPGTRLLVL.